Below, 28 T cell receptor beta chains from the same sample are listed, as sequenced in a study of blood T cell repertoires in COVID-19. Profiled with immunoSEQ multiplex PCR; TCRdb holds only in-frame clones, not every one. Of some 270,000 clones detected, around 84% appear once; the ten largest clones hold 1.5% to 1.9%. Material for sequencing was peripheral blood. Receptors originate from a woman in her thirties or forties who had recovered from COVID-19.

This sequence joins TRBV6-4 and TRBJ1-4; no clear D gene. This CDR3 is built from 14 residues. V lost 6 bases and J lost 6, with 14 bases in between. CDR1 is MRHNA and CDR2 is SNTAGT in the germline V gene. In nucleotides, the CDR3 is TGTGCCAGCAGCGCTCCAAGACAAGATGAAAAACTGTTTTTT. Protein product: CASSAPRQDEKLFF.

V usage is TRBV18 and J usage is TRBJ2-7; D is possibly TRBD1 (5 bases). Trimming stripped 0 bases from V and 3 bases from J, with 12 bases between. The CDR3 runs 15 residues. In germline, CDR1 is KGHSH, CDR2 LQKENI. The CDR3 DNA is TGTGCCAGCTCACCACCGAAGGGGCAGGACTACGAGCAGTACTTC. Amino acid sequence: CASSPPKGQDYEQYF.

The genes are TRBV5-1 and TRBJ2-2, with 8 nucleotides matching TRBD1. This CDR3 comprises 16 residues. J gave up 5 bases and V 4 bases, and 10 bases lay outside the gene matches. CDR1 is SGHRS, CDR2 YFSETQ, per germline. The CDR3 DNA sequence: TGCGCCAGCAGCGCACTCAGGGGGCCTAAGACCGGGGAGCTGTTTTTT. It specifies CASSALRGPKTGELFF.

J is TRBJ2-4 and V is TRBV28; 7 bases map to TRBD1. Germline-derived CDR1 and CDR2 are MDHEN and SYDVKM. This CDR3 spans 18 amino acids. The trim removed 0 bases at V and 3 bases at J, leaving 11 bases unmatched. The CDR3 sequence: CASSLWETGRRGKNIQYF. CDR3 nucleotide sequence: TGTGCCAGCAGTTTATGGGAGACAGGGAGAAGGGGCAAAAACATTCAGTACTTC.

The chain uses TRBV24-1 and TRBJ1-2, with D unclear. Trimming shortened V by 1 base and J by 4 bases, and 9 bases separated the two germline ends. Germline V gene lookup returns CDR1 KGHDR and CDR2 SFDVKD. The CDR3 consists of 14 residues. This CDR3 reads CATSDFSGGYGYTF. The CDR3 DNA sequence: TGTGCCACCAGTGATTTCTCCGGCGGCTATGGCTACACCTTC.

This rearrangement joins TRBV27 to TRBJ2-1; 11 nucleotides align to TRBD2. CDR3 length equals 14 residues. Germline-derived CDR1 and CDR2 are MNHEY and SMNVEV (reference sequence). V dropped 3 bases and J dropped 9; count of bases not matched to a gene: 4. The CDR3 bases are TGTGCCAGCAGTTTGGCACTAGCGGGGGTTGAGCAGTTCTTC. Protein product: CASSLALAGVEQFF.

The V and J genes are TRBV18 and TRBJ2-7; the match to TRBD2 covers 10 bases. The CDR3 totals 16 residues. V lost 4 bases, J lost 5 bases, and 11 bases stayed unmatched. Germline assignment: CDR1 KGHSH and CDR2 LQKENI. CDR3: CASSQSRSSGGDEQYF. The CDR3 nucleotides read TGTGCCAGCTCACAATCCCGATCTAGCGGGGGTGACGAGCAGTACTTC.

This chain uses TRBV19 with TRBJ2-5; D is perhaps TRBD1 (6 bases). The germline V gene encodes CDR1 LNHDA and CDR2 SQIVND (reference sequence). The V end was cut by 6 bases, the J end by 9 bases, with 26 bases between. The CDR3 is 16 residues long. In DNA, the CDR3 is TGTGCCAGTAGGCCGGGACACAACATCGACAAGAGACCCCAGTACTTC. Its translation is CASRPGHNIDKRPQYF.

As to this clone: The junction departs from the called germline gene at one end, perhaps through a read error. This chain uses TRBV6-6 with TRBJ1-1, with TRBD1 as a possible D gene (6 bases). The length of the CDR3 is 12 residues. CDR1 and CDR2 (germline): MNHNY, SVGAGI (reference sequence). CDR3 sequence reads: CASSYFSGDNLF. The CDR3 region has the DNA TGTGCCAGCAGTTACTTTTCAGGGGATAACCTTTTT.

This rearrangement joins TRBV7-2 to TRBJ2-5; TRBD1 agrees at 9 bases. This CDR3 has 14 amino acids. The V segment lost 5 bases and the J segment 3 bases; nucleotides outside the gene matches: 4. Germline V CDR1 and CDR2: SGHTA, FQGNSA. The CDR3 DNA reads as TGTGCCAGCAGCAAGCGGACAGGGGAAGAGACCCAGTACTTC. It specifies CASSKRTGEETQYF.

This clone was picked up a small number of times. The chain links TRBV27 to TRBJ1-1; TRBD1 matches 8 bases. This CDR3 comprises 14 residues. V was clipped by 4 bases and J by 5 bases; unmatched bases: 6. Per the germline V gene, CDR1 is MNHEY and CDR2 is SMNVEV (reference sequence). CDR3 amino acids: CASSSRTGWTEAFF. In nucleotides, the CDR3 is TGTGCCAGCAGTTCCCGGACAGGGTGGACTGAAGCTTTCTTT.

The chain combines TRBV18 with TRBJ1-5; D might be TRBD1 (5 bases). With 2 bases removed from V and 0 bases from J, the gap between germline ends came to 11 bases. In germline, CDR1 is KGHSH, CDR2 LQKENI. There are 16 residues in the CDR3. The chain's CDR3 is CASSPSGGDSNQPQHF. The CDR3 bases are TGTGCCAGCTCACCATCAGGAGGGGATAGCAATCAGCCCCAGCATTTT.

The rearrangement uses TRBV4-1 and TRBJ2-7, with D perhaps matching TRBD2 (5 bases). This CDR3 has 16 amino acids. V was pared by 6 bases and J by 4 bases, with 22 bases between. CDR1 MGHRA and CDR2 YSYEKL come from the germline V gene. CDR3 sequence (DNA): TGCGCCAGCAGTCTCGGACCGGGTGGGAGCCTTTACGAGCAGTACTTC. This translates into CASSLGPGGSLYEQYF.

V usage is TRBV5-4 and J usage is TRBJ1-4; D is undetermined. This CDR3 contains 14 residues. Deletions cut 0 bases from V and 3 bases from J, with 6 bases between. Germline-derived CDR1 and CDR2 are SGHNT and YYREEE (reference sequence). CDR3 region: CASSLGSANEKLFF. The CDR3 nucleotides are TGTGCCAGCAGCTTGGGTAGTGCTAATGAAAAACTGTTTTTT.

This clone occurred a few times. The chain is built from TRBV3-1 (or the pseudogene TRBV3-2) and TRBJ1-3, with D perhaps TRBD1 (6 bases). The germline V gene has CDR1 LGHDT and CDR2 YNNKEL (reference sequence). The V end lost 2 bases, the J end lost 7 bases, and 12 bases lay between the germline ends. The CDR3 is 14 residues long. The CDR3 coding sequence is TGTGCCAGCAGCCAAAACAACAGGGCGAACACCATATATTTT. This encodes CASSQNNRANTIYF.

Written as DNA, the CDR3 is TGTGCCAGCAGCCTTGATGGCGGGGGGAGGGCCATTCAGTACTTC. Translating gives CASSLDGGGRAIQYF. The rearrangement links TRBV5-5 to TRBJ2-4, with TRBD2 matching 8 bases. The CDR3 consists of 15 residues. V shed 4 bases, J shed 9 bases, and the junction held 12 bases outside the gene matches. Germline V gene data show CDR1 as SGHKS and CDR2 as YYEKEE (reference sequence). Full variable domain (rest looked up from reference TRBV5-5 and TRBJ2-4): DAGVTQSPTHLIKTRGQQVTLRCSPISGHKSVSWYQQVLGQGPQFIFQYYEKEERGRGNFPDRFSARQFPNYSSELNVNALLLGDSALYLCASSLDGGGRAIQYFGAGTRLSVL.

The chain employs TRBV10-2 and TRBJ1-1, with D maybe TRBD1 (6 bases). This CDR3 spans 16 amino acids. The V end was cut by 4 bases, the J end by 1 base, with 16 bases between. CDR1 is WSHSY and CDR2 is SAAADI in the germline V gene. The CDR3 DNA reads as TGCGCCAGCAGTGGGGGCAGGGGAAGTAGGAACACTGAAGCTTTCTTT. Protein product: CASSGGRGSRNTEAFF.

The genes are TRBV7-3 and TRBJ2-1; TRBD2 agrees at 16 bases. CDR1 SGHTA and CDR2 FQGTGA come from the germline V gene. The V and J ends lost 4 bases and 4 bases, in that order; junction bases with no gene match: 7. The CDR3 is made up of 18 amino acids. This CDR3 is CASSSGTSGGVQYNEQFF. In nucleotides, the CDR3 is TGTGCCAGCAGCTCCGGGACTAGCGGGGGGGTCCAATACAATGAGCAGTTCTTC.

V usage is TRBV15 and J usage is TRBJ2-7; D is perhaps TRBD1 (7 bases). Deletions cut 0 bases from V and 8 bases from J, with 14 bases between. Germline CDR1 and CDR2: LNHNV and YYDKDF (reference sequence). The CDR3 sequence is 14 residues long. CDR3 region: CATSREGPGGKQYF. For the CDR3, the DNA is TGTGCCACCAGCAGAGAGGGTCCAGGGGGGAAGCAGTACTTC.

This clone appeared a single time. This chain uses TRBV24-1 with TRBJ2-1; 10 bases fit TRBD2. V lost 5 bases, J lost 15 bases, and 6 bases stayed unmatched. CDR1 and CDR2 from the germline V gene are KGHDR and SFDVKD. The CDR3 runs to 12 residues. DNA for the CDR3: TGTGCCACCAGTGCCAGCGGGGGGGCCTTGTTCTTC. It specifies CATSASGGALFF.

This rearrangement joins TRBV5-6 to TRBJ2-2; a possible D gene is TRBD2 (6 bases). Germline V lookup: CDR1 SGHDT, CDR2 YYEEEE. V lost 1 base and J lost 0, with 10 bases in between. The CDR3 consists of 16 residues. This CDR3 reads CASSLIGGTNTGELFF. Here the CDR3 DNA reads TGTGCCAGCAGCTTGATTGGGGGGACGAACACCGGGGAGCTGTTTTTT.

On this clone: Other DNA sequences within the sample encode an identical CDR3. V is TRBV5-1 and J is TRBJ2-3; TRBD1 aligns across 7 bases. CDR1 and CDR2 (germline): SGHRS, YFSETQ. The V gene end was trimmed by 4 bases and the J gene end by 0 bases; junction bases not matched to a gene: 2. This CDR3 has 14 residues. This chain's CDR3 is CASSPGQSTDTQYF. The CDR3 DNA follows: TGCGCCAGCAGCCCGGGACAGAGCACAGATACGCAGTATTTT.

CDR3 protein: CASSQDDRNTEAFF. DNA for the CDR3: TGTGCCAGCAGCCAAGATGACAGGAACACTGAAGCTTTCTTT. V usage is TRBV3-1 (or the pseudogene TRBV3-2) and J usage is TRBJ1-1; D is perhaps TRBD1 (5 bases). Germline V lookup: CDR1 LGHDT, CDR2 YNNKEL (reference sequence). Trimming stripped 0 bases from V and 1 base from J, with 6 bases between. The CDR3 runs to 14 residues.

As to this clone: Other DNA sequences in the sample encode the same CDR3. J is TRBJ1-2 and V is TRBV28; a possible D gene is TRBD1 (6 bases). The CDR3 has 13 residues. Germline V lookup: CDR1 MDHEN, CDR2 SYDVKM. The V end was cut by 2 bases, the J end by 3 bases, with 7 bases between. The CDR3 bases are TGTGCCAGCAGTTTAAACAGGGACTATGGCTACACCTTC. The encoded protein is CASSLNRDYGYTF.

The chain links TRBV4-1 to TRBJ1-4; D not resolved. This CDR3 comprises 13 residues. Germline CDR1 is MGHRA and CDR2 is YSYEKL. V lost 5 bases and J lost 7, with 11 bases in between. Here the CDR3 DNA reads TGCGCCAGCAGCTTTGGGCGGGGTGAAAAACTGTTTTTT. This translates into CASSFGRGEKLFF.

The chain's CDR3 is CASSQDPGGDGYTF. The CDR3 nucleotides read TGCGCCAGCAGCCAAGATCCAGGGGGCGATGGCTACACCTTC. The chain has TRBV4-1 and TRBJ1-2; the match to TRBD1 covers 8 bases. V trimming: 0 bases; J trimming: 6 bases; junction bases outside the gene matches: 3. The CDR3 is 14 residues long. Germline values: CDR1 MGHRA, CDR2 YSYEKL.

This clone was picked up one time. V and J are TRBV18 and TRBJ2-1; 9 bases are shared with TRBD2. V gave up 5 bases and J gave up 0 bases; unmatched junction bases: 5. From germline, CDR1 is KGHSH and CDR2 LQKENI. This CDR3 contains 16 residues. The CDR3 loop reads CASSSRGGASYNEQFF. CDR3 DNA: TGTGCCAGCTCATCCCGCGGGGGGGCCTCCTACAATGAGCAGTTCTTC.

The rearrangement joins TRBV4-2 to TRBJ1-4; 7 positions agree with TRBD1. Losses at the gene ends were 1 base for V and 6 bases for J; bases not matched to a gene: 11. CDR1 is LGHNA, CDR2 YNFKEQ, per germline. The CDR3 is 17 amino acids. The CDR3 sequence: CASSQGRTGTVDEKLFF. Written as DNA, the CDR3 is TGTGCCAGCAGCCAAGGAAGAACCGGGACAGTTGATGAAAAACTGTTTTTT.